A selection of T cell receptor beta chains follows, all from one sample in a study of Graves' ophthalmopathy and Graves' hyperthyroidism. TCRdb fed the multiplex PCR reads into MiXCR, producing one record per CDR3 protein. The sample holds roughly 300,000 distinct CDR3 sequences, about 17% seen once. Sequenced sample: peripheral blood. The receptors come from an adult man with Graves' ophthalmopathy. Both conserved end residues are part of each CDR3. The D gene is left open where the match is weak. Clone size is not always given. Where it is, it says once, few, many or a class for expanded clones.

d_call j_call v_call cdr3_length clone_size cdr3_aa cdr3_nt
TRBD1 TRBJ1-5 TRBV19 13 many CASSGQGVQPQHF TGTGCCAGTAGTGGACAGGGGGTGCAGCCCCAGCATTTT
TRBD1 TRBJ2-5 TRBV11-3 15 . CASSPGTGIRETQYF TGTGCCAGCAGCCCTGGGACAGGAATACGAGAGACCCAGTACTTC
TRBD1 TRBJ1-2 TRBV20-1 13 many CSARTGPGDGYTF TGCAGTGCTCGGACAGGGCCCGGTGATGGCTACACCTTC
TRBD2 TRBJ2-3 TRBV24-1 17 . CATSDPEGLAGMGTQYF TGTGCCACCAGTGATCCGGAGGGACTAGCGGGGATGGGTACGCAGTATTTT
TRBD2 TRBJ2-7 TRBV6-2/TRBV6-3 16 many CASSTFLTSGPYEQYF TGTGCCAGCAGTACCTTTCTGACTAGCGGGCCCTACGAGCAGTACTTC
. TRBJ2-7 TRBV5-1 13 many CASSLDREYEQYF TGCGCCAGCAGCTTGGACAGGGAGTACGAGCAGTACTTC
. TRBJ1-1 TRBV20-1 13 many CSARSFRDTEAFF TGCAGTGCTAGGTCCTTCCGGGACACTGAAGCTTTCTTT
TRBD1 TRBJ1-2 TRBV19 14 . CASSHTTGGYGYTF TGTGCCAGTAGTCACACGACAGGGGGCTATGGCTACACCTTC
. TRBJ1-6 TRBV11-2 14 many CASSLTERVPPLHF TGTGCCAGCAGCTTAACAGAGAGGGTCCCCCCCCTCCACTTT
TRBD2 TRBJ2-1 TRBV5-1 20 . CASSFGGLATIAGSYNEQFF TGCGCCAGCAGCTTCGGGGGGCTTGCTACCATAGCGGGATCCTACAATGAGCAGTTCTTC
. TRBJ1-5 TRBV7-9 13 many CASSSLPGLPQHF TGTGCCAGCAGCTCGCTTCCGGGCTTGCCCCAGCATTTT
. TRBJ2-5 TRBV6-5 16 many CASSYSTGVYQETQYF TGTGCCAGCAGTTACTCAACGGGGGTGTACCAAGAGACCCAGTACTTC
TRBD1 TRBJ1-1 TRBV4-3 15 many CASSQGQGIITEAFF TGCGCCAGCAGCCAAGGACAGGGAATTATTACTGAAGCTTTCTTT
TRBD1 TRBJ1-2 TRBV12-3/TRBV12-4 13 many CASSLARDSFHTF TGTGCCAGCAGTTTAGCGCGGGACAGTTTTCACACCTTC
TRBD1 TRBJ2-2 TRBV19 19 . CASSWDSELPVPNTGELSF TGTGCCAGTAGTTGGGACAGTGAACTCCCAGTCCCGAACACCGGGGAGCTGTCTTTT
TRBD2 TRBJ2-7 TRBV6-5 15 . CASSYFAGESYEQYF TGTGCCAGCAGTTACTTCGCGGGAGAATCCTACGAGCAGTACTTC
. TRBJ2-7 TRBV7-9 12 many CASSEVVDEQYF TGTGCCAGCAGCGAAGTTGTGGACGAGCAGTACTTC
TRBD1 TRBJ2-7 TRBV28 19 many CATSNDRDRVRSIAGEQYF TGTGCCACATCGAACGACCGGGACAGGGTTCGATCCATTGCCGGCGAGCAGTACTTC
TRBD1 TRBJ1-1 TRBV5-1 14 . CASRQKTGGAEAFF TGCGCCAGCAGACAAAAAACAGGGGGCGCCGAGGCTTTCTTT
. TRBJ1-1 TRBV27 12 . CASGHLNTEAFF TGTGCCAGCGGTCATCTGAACACTGAAGCTTTCTTT
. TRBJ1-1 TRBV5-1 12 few CASSLDRLEAFF TGCGCCAGCAGCTTGGACAGACTTGAAGCTTTCTTT
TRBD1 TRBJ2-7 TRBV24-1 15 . CATSDRQGLRAEQYF TGTGCCACCAGTGATCGACAGGGGTTGAGGGCCGAGCAGTACTTC
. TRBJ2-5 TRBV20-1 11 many CRVADQETQYF TGCAGAGTAGCGGACCAAGAGACCCAGTACTTC
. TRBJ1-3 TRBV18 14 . CASSPGPPGNTIYF TGTGCCAGCTCACCGGGGCCTCCTGGAAACACCATATATTTT